This entry is about one TCR beta chain. Its antigen is as yet unknown. The germline V gene encodes CDR1 SGHTA and CDR2 FQGNSA. The V end was cut by 5 bases, the J end by 2 bases, with 17 bases between. This CDR3 is 16 amino acids long. These data originate in a study of early T cells in non-severe SARS-CoV-2 infection. Across the study: Sequencing of unsorted whole blood was done on bulk RNA, leaving chains unpaired.

Findings and caveats of the study: Comparison of clonotypes with VDJdb favored anti-spike CD8 responses while missing private and CD4 specificities.

Attached unique molecular identifiers marked individual cDNA molecules. TCRdb processed the 5' RACE reads anew with MiXCR; each CDR3 protein has one entry. The repertoire holds 55,000 or so distinct CDR3 sequences, with approximately 10% as singletons. This TCR came from an adult who was a healthcare worker with PCR-confirmed SARS-CoV-2 infection or an uninfected control (not recorded which). V and J are TRBV7-2 and TRBJ2-3; D could derive from TRBD1 or TRBD2 (5 bases each). Sequencing was carried out using whole blood. The CDR3 DNA reads as TGTGCCAGCAGCCCCGAGAGAGGGGTATCCACAGATACGCAGTATTTT. It yields the protein CASSPERGVSTDTQYF.